These T cell receptor beta chains were read from a single sample in a study of blood T cell repertoires in COVID-19. The repertoire was sequenced with immunoSEQ multiplex PCR; TCRdb's copy has only in-frame clones and lacks some. There are approximately 360,000 clones in the sample; roughly 90% occur only once, and around 1.2% lies in the top ten. The specimen was peripheral blood. The receptors derive from a man aged 40-49 years with acute or convalescent COVID-19. Both conserved end residues are part of each CDR3. Fields, in order: D gene, V gene, J gene, clone size, CDR3 protein, CDR3 DNA. The D gene is left open where the match is weak. Clone size is given for some rows only: seen once, a few or many times, or a class if the clone is expanded.

-	TRBV6-1	TRBJ1-2	-	CASSEGIGLYGYTF	TGTGCCAGCAGTGAAGGAATAGGACTTTATGGCTACACCTTC
TRBD2	TRBV29-1	TRBJ2-7	-	CSVIAGGEQYF	TGCAGCGTTATAGCGGGGGGCGAGCAGTACTTC
TRBD1	TRBV15	TRBJ2-5	-	CATSRPGQGQETQYF	TGTGCCACCAGCAGACCGGGACAGGGACAAGAGACCCAGTACTTC
TRBD2	TRBV5-1	TRBJ2-1	few	CASSLGTQRGHYNEQFF	TGCGCCAGCAGCTTGGGGACCCAGCGGGGGCATTACAATGAGCAGTTCTTC
-	TRBV12-3/TRBV12-4	TRBJ1-1	once	CASSNRVKGF	TGTGCCAGCAGCAACAGGGTTAAGGGATTT
TRBD2	TRBV10-3	TRBJ2-5	-	CAISDGRTQETQYF	TGTGCCATCAGTGACGGGAGGACCCAAGAGACCCAGTACTTC
-	TRBV15	TRBJ1-5	-	CATSRDRNQPQHF	TGTGCCACCAGCAGAGATCGGAATCAGCCCCAGCATTTT
TRBD1	TRBV5-4	TRBJ2-5	-	CASSPRRLTGQETQYF	TGTGCCAGCAGCCCGCGACGACTGACAGGGCAAGAGACCCAGTACTTC
-	TRBV19	TRBJ1-6	-	CASSITGSPLHF	TGTGCCAGTAGTATTACGGGTTCACCCCTCCACTTT
-	TRBV2	TRBJ2-2	once	CASSQAETGELFF	TGTGCCAGCAGCCAAGCCGAGACCGGGGAGCTGTTTTTT
-	TRBV18	TRBJ2-6	-	CASSPRQGGGGRIISGANVLTF	TGTGCCAGCTCACCGCGTCAGGGGGGAGGCGGCCGTATTATCTCTGGGGCCAACGTCCTGACTTTC
TRBD1	TRBV6-2/TRBV6-3	TRBJ1-2	few	CASSPDRGTAYGYTF	TGTGCCAGCAGTCCAGACAGGGGTACGGCCTATGGCTACACCTTC
-	TRBV5-5	TRBJ1-4	once	CASSYGSAEKLFF	TGTGCCAGCAGCTATGGGAGTGCTGAAAAACTGTTTTTT
-	TRBV9	TRBJ1-4	-	CASGEQATNEKLFF	TGTGCCAGCGGCGAACAGGCAACTAATGAAAAACTGTTTTTT
-	TRBV29-1	TRBJ2-7	-	CSVEGLVKGEQYF	TGCAGCGTTGAGGGTCTAGTTAAAGGCGAGCAGTACTTC
TRBD1	TRBV4-1	TRBJ1-1	-	CASSRSGTANTEAFF	TGCGCCAGCAGCCGGTCCGGGACAGCGAACACTGAAGCTTTCTTT
TRBD2	TRBV10-3	TRBJ2-2	-	CAISESGTSGTNTGELFF	TGTGCCATCAGTGAGTCCGGGACTAGCGGGACGAACACCGGGGAGCTGTTTTTT
TRBD2	TRBV9	TRBJ2-3	-	CASSVLAGTDTQYF	TGTGCCAGCAGCGTACTAGCGGGCACAGATACGCAGTATTTT
TRBD2	TRBV7-3	TRBJ2-7	-	CASRSGLETYEQYF	TGTGCCAGCAGATCGGGACTAGAGACCTACGAGCAGTACTTC
-	TRBV7-9	TRBJ2-1	-	CASSLQYEQFF	TGTGCCAGCAGCTTACAGTATGAGCAGTTCTTC
TRBD1	TRBV5-4	TRBJ1-2	-	CASRSPGQVFGYTF	TGTGCCAGCAGGTCACCGGGACAGGTCTTTGGCTACACCTTC
-	TRBV7-2	TRBJ1-1	-	CASRSQGRTTEAFF	TGTGCCAGCAGGAGCCAGGGGCGCACCACTGAAGCTTTCTTT
TRBD1	TRBV27	TRBJ1-6	-	CASSYDRESPLHF	TGTGCCAGCAGTTACGACAGGGAGTCACCCCTCCACTTT
TRBD2	TRBV7-8	TRBJ2-2	-	CASNWDGGSAVGELFF	TGTGCCAGCAACTGGGACGGCGGGAGCGCAGTCGGGGAGCTGTTTTTT
-	TRBV28	TRBJ1-1	-	CASSLFGGSTEAFF	TGTGCCAGCAGTTTATTTGGAGGGAGCACTGAAGCTTTCTTT
-	TRBV5-3	TRBJ2-2	-	CARSLAGGRQYTGELFF	TGTGCCAGAAGCTTGGCGGGGGGCCGTCAATACACCGGGGAGCTGTTTTTT
TRBD2	TRBV27	TRBJ2-3	-	CASSPRAGAGDTQYF	TGTGCCAGCAGTCCCCGAGCGGGAGCAGGAGATACGCAGTATTTT
-	TRBV2	TRBJ1-1	-	CASSEQGSGTEAFF	TGTGCCAGCAGTGAACAGGGGTCGGGGACTGAAGCTTTCTTT
TRBD1	TRBV7-6	TRBJ2-7	-	CASSLEQGYEQYF	TGTGCCAGCAGCTTAGAACAGGGGTACGAGCAGTACTTC
-	TRBV29-1	TRBJ1-2	-	CSVAERGYGYTF	TGCAGCGTTGCTGAAAGAGGCTATGGCTACACCTTC
-	TRBV5-4	TRBJ2-5	-	CASSLGPHGYQETQYF	TGTGCCAGCAGCTTAGGTCCCCACGGGTACCAAGAGACCCAGTACTTC
TRBD1	TRBV19	TRBJ1-2	once	CASSIETGIYGYTF	TGTGCCAGTAGTATAGAGACAGGGATCTATGGCTACACCTTC
TRBD1	TRBV19	TRBJ1-4	-	CASSPPGQGDEKLFF	TGTGCCAGTAGTCCACCCGGACAGGGGGATGAAAAACTGTTTTTT
-	TRBV3-1/TRBV3-2	TRBJ1-4	-	CASSPGGAPNEKLFF	TGTGCCAGCAGCCCAGGAGGGGCTCCTAATGAAAAACTGTTTTTT
-	TRBV20-1	TRBJ2-7	-	CSARDNYEQYF	TGCAGTGCTAGAGATAATTACGAGCAGTACTTC
-	TRBV24-1	TRBJ1-4	many	CATSDFKTTNEKLFF	TGTGCCACCAGTGATTTTAAAACAACTAATGAAAAACTGTTTTTT
TRBD2	TRBV27	TRBJ2-7	-	CASSLAGGWAEQYF	TGTGCCAGCAGTTTGGCGGGGGGGTGGGCCGAGCAGTACTTC
TRBD2	TRBV2	TRBJ2-3	-	CAIIKAGASTDTQYF	TGTGCCATCATAAAAGCGGGGGCAAGCACAGATACGCAGTATTTT
TRBD1	TRBV2	TRBJ2-1	-	CASSGGPTGNHEQFF	TGTGCCAGCAGTGGGGGCCCGACAGGGAACCATGAGCAGTTCTTC
-	TRBV9	TRBJ1-3	-	CASSQVNSGNTIYF	TGTGCCAGCAGCCAGGTGAACTCTGGAAACACCATATATTTT
TRBD1	TRBV7-2	TRBJ1-1	-	CASSQDRVFGEAFF	TGTGCCAGCAGCCAGGACAGGGTTTTCGGTGAAGCTTTCTTT
TRBD1	TRBV9	TRBJ1-1	-	CASSAGTGGFMNTEAFF	TGTGCCAGCAGCGCCGGGACAGGGGGTTTTATGAACACTGAAGCTTTCTTT